The clone carrying this T cell receptor (beta chain) was counted ten times or more. Its cognate antigen is unknown. Each TCR beta cDNA library carried unique molecular identifiers. TCRdb analysed the PCR reads with MiXCR anew, one entry per CDR3 protein. The sample lists a few hundred thousand distinct CDR3 sequences, 30% to 40% seen once, with approximately 7.7% in the top ten. This entry comes from a study of post-analysis software for immune sequencing data. Study background: Several disease courses (relapsing-remitting, secondary progressive and progressive-relapsing) of multiple sclerosis were included.

General observations from the study: Compared with controls, patients had more of roughly five TRBV segments, including TRBV5-6, TRBV5-1 and TRBV20-1. Multiple sclerosis patients showed significantly lower normalized Chao1 diversity than controls did.

CDR3 length equals 13 residues. The germline V gene encodes CDR1 DFQATT and CDR2 SNEGSKA (reference sequence). Trimming took 1 base from V and 3 from J; bases not matched to a gene: 3. This chain links TRBV20-1 with TRBJ2-7; 7 bases are shared with TRBD1. The clonotype originates from a girl aged 2 to 10 with multiple sclerosis. The sequencing sample was made of blood. This CDR3 reads CSARARGSYEQYF. CDR3 DNA sequence: TGCAGTGCTAGAGCCAGGGGGAGCTACGAGCAGTACTTC.